This T cell receptor (beta chain) comes out of a study of spatial heterogeneity in lung cancer. Study context: Sequence detection consistently recorded a greater number of beta-chain than alpha-chain sequences.

TCRdb re-derived calls from the 5' RACE reads in MiXCR, one entry per CDR3 protein. Altogether 5,000 to 6,000 distinct CDR3 sequences are present, approximately 27% being singletons, with the ten largest covering about 25%. This clonotype has a handful of counts. As yet, its antigen is unknown. Time point in this sample: sample taken at primary tumor resection. Unsorted samples of tumor, nontumor lung or frozen PBMC had their whole RNA sequenced. Findings and limits, study-wide: Tumor mutation counts were tracked by expanded intratumoral alpha and beta TCR counts.

V was cut by 4 bases and J by 2 bases, with 16 bases left in between. Germline V gene data show CDR1 as LGHDT and CDR2 as YNNKEL (reference sequence). The CDR3 has 16 residues. The J gene is TRBJ2-3, the V gene TRBV3-1, with D unresolved. This specimen was lung tumor tissue, taken at surgery. The receptor was isolated from a male donor with early-stage non-small cell lung cancer. The CDR3 DNA follows: TGTGCCAGCAGCCCGACTCCGTCGGCTGTCACAGATACGCAGTATTTT. It specifies CASSPTPSAVTDTQYF.